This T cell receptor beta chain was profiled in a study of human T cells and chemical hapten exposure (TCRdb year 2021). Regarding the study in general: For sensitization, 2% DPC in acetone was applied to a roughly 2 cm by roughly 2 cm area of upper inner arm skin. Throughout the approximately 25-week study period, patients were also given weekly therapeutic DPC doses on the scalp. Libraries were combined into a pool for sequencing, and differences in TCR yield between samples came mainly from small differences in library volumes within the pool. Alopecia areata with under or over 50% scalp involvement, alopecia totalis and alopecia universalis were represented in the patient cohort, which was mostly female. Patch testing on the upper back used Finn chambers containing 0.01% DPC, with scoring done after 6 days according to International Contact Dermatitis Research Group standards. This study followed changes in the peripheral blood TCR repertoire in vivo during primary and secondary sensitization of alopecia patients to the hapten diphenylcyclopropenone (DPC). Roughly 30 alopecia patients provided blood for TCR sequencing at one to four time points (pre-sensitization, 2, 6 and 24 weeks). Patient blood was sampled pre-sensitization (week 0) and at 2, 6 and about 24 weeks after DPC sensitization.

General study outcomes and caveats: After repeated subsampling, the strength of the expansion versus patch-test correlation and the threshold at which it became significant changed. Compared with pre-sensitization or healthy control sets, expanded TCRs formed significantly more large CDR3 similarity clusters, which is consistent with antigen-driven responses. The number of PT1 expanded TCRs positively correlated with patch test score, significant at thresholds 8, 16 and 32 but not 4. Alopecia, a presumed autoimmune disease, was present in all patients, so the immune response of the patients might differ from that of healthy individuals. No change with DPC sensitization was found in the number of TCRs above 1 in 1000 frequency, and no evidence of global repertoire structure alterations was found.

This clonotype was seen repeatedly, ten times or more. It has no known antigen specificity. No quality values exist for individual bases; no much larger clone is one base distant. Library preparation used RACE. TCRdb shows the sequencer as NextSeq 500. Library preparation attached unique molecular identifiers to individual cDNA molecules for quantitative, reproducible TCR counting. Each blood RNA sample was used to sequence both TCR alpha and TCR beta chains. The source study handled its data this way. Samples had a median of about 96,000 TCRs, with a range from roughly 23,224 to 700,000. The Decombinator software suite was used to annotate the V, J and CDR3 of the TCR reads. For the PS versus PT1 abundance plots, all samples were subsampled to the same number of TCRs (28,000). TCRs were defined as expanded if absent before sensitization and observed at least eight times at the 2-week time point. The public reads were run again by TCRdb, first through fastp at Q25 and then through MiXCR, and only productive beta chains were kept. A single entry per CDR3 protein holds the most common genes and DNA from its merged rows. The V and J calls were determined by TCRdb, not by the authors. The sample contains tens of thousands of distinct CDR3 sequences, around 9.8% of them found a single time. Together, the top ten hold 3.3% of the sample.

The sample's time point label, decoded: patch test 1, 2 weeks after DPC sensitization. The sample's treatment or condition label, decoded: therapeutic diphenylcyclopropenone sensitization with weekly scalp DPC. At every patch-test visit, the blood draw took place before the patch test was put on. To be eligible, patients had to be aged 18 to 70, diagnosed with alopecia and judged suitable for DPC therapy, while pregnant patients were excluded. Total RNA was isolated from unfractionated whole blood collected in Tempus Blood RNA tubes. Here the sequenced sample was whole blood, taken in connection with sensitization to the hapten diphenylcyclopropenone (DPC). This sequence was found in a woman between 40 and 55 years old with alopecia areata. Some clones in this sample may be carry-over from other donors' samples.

The nucleotide sequence is TGTGCCAGCACCCAACAGGGGGTAGTAGCCGGGGAGCTGTTTTTT. Its product reads: CASTQQGVVAGELFF. The sequence joins TRBV6-5 to TRBJ2-2, and 8 bases in between align with TRBD1. The CDR3, cysteine through phenylalanine, is 15 amino acids long. The sequence is cut down to CDR3 DNA, 45 bases in frame from base 1. Looking up the germline V gene yields CDR1 MNHEY and CDR2 SVGAGI. Compared with germline, V lacks 7 bases and J lacks 6 bases; bases without a gene match: 10.